These 15 T cell receptor beta chains originate from one sample sequenced in a study of beta chain features in type 1 diabetes. What was sequenced were expressed TCRB transcripts, since all of the isolated RNA had been reverse transcribed. The protocol was immunoSEQ multiplex PCR, while the TCRdb copy is restricted to in-frame clones and leaves out a portion. The sample carries roughly 450,000 clones, about an eighth recorded once. The material sequenced was naive CD4+ T cells from blood. Source of these receptors: a woman under 30 in good health.

The sample holds a few counts of this clone. V gene TRBV2 combines with J gene TRBJ2-6; weak D call: TRBD1 (6 bases). V was clipped by 8 bases and J by 2 bases, with 16 bases between them. The CDR3 has 16 amino acids. From germline, CDR1 is SNHLY and CDR2 FYNNEI. The CDR3 region has the DNA TGTGCCAGCGCTTCACAGGGCAAGGCTGGGGCCAACGTCCTGACTTTC. Amino acid sequence: CASASQGKAGANVLTF.

This clone has a handful of counts. The chain couples TRBV6-6 to TRBJ2-7, with D perhaps matching TRBD1 (5 bases). Germline assignment: CDR1 MNHNY and CDR2 SVGAGI (reference sequence). The CDR3 covers 16 residues. Trimming took off 0 bases at V and 0 bases at J, with 12 bases between the two ends. The CDR3, as DNA: TGTGCCAGCAGTTACTCCATGGGGCCGAGCTCCTACGAGCAGTACGTC. Its translation is CASSYSMGPSSYEQYV.

The chain couples TRBV18 to TRBJ2-5; D may be TRBD2 (5 bases). The CDR3 length is 14 residues. The V end was cut by 6 bases, the J end by 5 bases, with 16 bases between. Germline V gene sequence: CDR1 KGHSH, CDR2 LQKENI. CDR3 region: CASSPEGRAETQYF. Here the CDR3 DNA reads TGTGCCAGCTCTCCAGAGGGTCGGGCGGAGACCCAGTACTTC. Drawing the rest from reference TRBV18 and TRBJ2-5, the complete variable domain is NAGVMQNPRHLVRRRGQEARLRCSPMKGHSHVYWYRQLPEEGLKFMVYLQKENIIDESGMPKERFSAEFPKEGPSILRIQQVVRGDSAAYFCASSPEGRAETQYFGPGTRLLVL.

The table lists this clone with a few counts. The chain couples TRBV25-1 to TRBJ2-4; D is unclear. The V end was cut by 8 bases, the J end by 0 bases, with 17 bases between. From germline, CDR1 is MGHDK and CDR2 SYGVNS. There are 16 residues in the CDR3. CDR3 nucleotide sequence: TGTGCCAGCGCAGGCAGACGCATCATAGCCAAAAACATTCAGTACTTC. It codes for CASAGRRIIAKNIQYF. Full variable domain (missing parts from reference TRBV25-1 and TRBJ2-4): EADIYQTPRYLVIGTGKKITLECSQTMGHDKMYWYQQDPGMELHLIHYSYGVNSTEKGDLSSESTVSRIRTEHFPLTLESARPSHTSQYLCASAGRRIIAKNIQYFGAGTRLSVL.

The sample holds a few counts of this clone. The J gene is TRBJ2-7, the V gene TRBV27, with a tentative D call TRBD2 (5 bases). V lost 6 bases to trimming and J lost 0 bases, with 18 bases between them. Germline CDR1 is MNHEY and CDR2 is SMNVEV (reference sequence). The CDR3 is made up of 16 amino acids. CDR3 sequence: CASSDTTGGYSYEQYF. The CDR3 DNA is TGTGCCAGCAGCGACACAACGGGCGGGTACTCCTACGAGCAGTACTTC.

This chain joins TRBV10-3 and TRBJ2-3; unclear D gene. The V end was cut by 3 bases, the J end by 6 bases, with 13 bases between. The CDR3 length is 14 residues. Looked up from germline, CDR1 is ENHRY and CDR2 is SYGVKD. The CDR3 DNA reads as TGTGCCATCAGTGAATCAGGAAACCCGGATACGCAGTATTTT. Its translation is CAISESGNPDTQYF.

This clone was counted a few times. The genes are TRBV5-1 and TRBJ2-2; D remains unclear. This CDR3 has 15 residues. The V gene's germline CDR1 is SGHRS and CDR2 YFSETQ. V was pared by 0 bases and J by 0 bases, with 6 bases between. CDR3 loop: CASSLATSNTGELFF. The CDR3, as DNA: TGCGCCAGCAGCTTGGCCACCTCGAACACCGGGGAGCTGTTTTTT.

V and J are TRBV7-8 and TRBJ2-3; D remains ambiguous. Germline CDR1 and CDR2: SGHVS and FQNEAQ. V was cut by 3 bases and J by 2 bases, with 6 bases left in between. This CDR3 region has 13 residues. In nucleotides, the CDR3 is TGTGCCAGCAGCTTCGAGTCCACAGATACGCAGTATTTT. This encodes CASSFESTDTQYF. Combining the CDR3 with reference TRBV7-8 and TRBJ2-3 gives the whole variable domain GAGVSQSPRYKVAKRGQDVALRCDPISGHVSLFWYQQALGQGPEFLTYFQNEAQLDKSGLPSDRFFAERPEGSVSTLKIQRTQQEDSAVYLCASSFESTDTQYFGPGTRLTVL.

The J gene is TRBJ1-2, the V gene TRBV30; no definite D call. The germline V and J ends were trimmed by 3 bases and 8 bases, with 19 bases remaining between them. Germline assignment: CDR1 GTSNPN and CDR2 SVGIG (reference sequence). This CDR3 has 14 amino acids. This chain's CDR3 is CAWSRRKAEMGYTF. The DNA of the CDR3 is TGTGCCTGGAGCCGAAGAAAAGCTGAAATGGGCTACACCTTC.

This clone showed up just a few times. The gene calls are TRBV7-3 and TRBJ1-5, with 8 positions matching TRBD1. With 6 bases clipped from V and 0 bases from J, the junction kept 13 bases outside the gene matches. CDR1 and CDR2 (germline): SGHTA, FQGTGA. This CDR3 has 18 residues. CDR3 region: CASSPRQGRSYSNQPQHF. CDR3 DNA: TGTGCCAGCAGTCCCCGACAGGGGAGATCTTATAGCAATCAGCCCCAGCATTTT.

As for this clone: The sample carries other DNA sequences with the same CDR3. The V call is TRBV7-2, the J call TRBJ2-2; D is undetermined. From germline, CDR1 is SGHTA and CDR2 FQGNSA. The CDR3 runs to 14 residues. Trimming left V 2 bases short and J 2 bases short, with 6 bases between. The chain's CDR3 is CASSLIPNTGELFF. DNA of the CDR3: TGTGCCAGCAGCTTAATTCCTAACACCGGGGAGCTGTTTTTT.

The rearrangement joins TRBV29-1 to TRBJ1-2; TRBD1 is a possible D gene (5 bases). With 4 bases removed from V and 2 bases from J, the gap between germline ends came to 8 bases. The CDR3 has 12 residues. Looked up from germline, CDR1 is SQVTM and CDR2 is ANQGSEA. CDR3 DNA sequence: TGCAGCGTTGTGGAGGGGAACTATGGCTACACCTTC. Encoded protein: CSVVEGNYGYTF.

This clone has ten or more counts. V usage is TRBV9 and J usage is TRBJ2-3; D is perhaps TRBD2 (5 bases). The CDR3 is 16 amino acids. V was shortened by 4 bases and J by 0 bases, with 15 bases between the two germline ends. Germline V gene data show CDR1 as SGDLS and CDR2 as YYNGEE. The chain's CDR3 is CASSKGSGSSTDTQYF. The CDR3 region has the DNA TGTGCCAGCAGCAAAGGAAGCGGTTCGAGCACAGATACGCAGTATTTT.

There are a few counts of this clone. The chain couples TRBV5-1 to TRBJ2-3; 9 nucleotides align to TRBD2. Germline CDR1 is SGHRS and CDR2 is YFSETQ. Germline trimming cut 2 bases from V and 0 bases from J; bases unmatched to any gene: 7. This CDR3 contains 17 residues. CDR3 in amino acids: CASSFMTSGGSTDTQYF. CDR3 nucleotides: TGCGCCAGCAGCTTCATGACTAGCGGTGGGAGCACAGATACGCAGTATTTT.

The chain couples TRBV18 to TRBJ2-5; 7 nucleotides agree with TRBD2. The CDR3 totals 15 residues. After removal of 3 bases from V and 0 bases from J, the junction contained 4 bases not matched to a gene. The germline V gene has CDR1 KGHSH and CDR2 LQKENI. In nucleotides, the CDR3 is TGTGCCAGCTCACCTCCGGGGGGACACCAAGAGACCCAGTACTTC. Its protein product is CASSPPGGHQETQYF.